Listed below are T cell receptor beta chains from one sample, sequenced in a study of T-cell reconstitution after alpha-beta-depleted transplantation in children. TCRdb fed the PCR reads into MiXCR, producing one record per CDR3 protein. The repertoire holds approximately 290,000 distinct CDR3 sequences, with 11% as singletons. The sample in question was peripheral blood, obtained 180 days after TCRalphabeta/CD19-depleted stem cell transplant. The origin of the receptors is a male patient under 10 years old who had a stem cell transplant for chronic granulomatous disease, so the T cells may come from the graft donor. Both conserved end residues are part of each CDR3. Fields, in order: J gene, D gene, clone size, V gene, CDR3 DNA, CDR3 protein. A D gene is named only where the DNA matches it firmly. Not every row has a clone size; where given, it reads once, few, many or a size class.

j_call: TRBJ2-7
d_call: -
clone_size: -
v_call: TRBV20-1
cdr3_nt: TGCAGTGCCACAGAGGGGCTAGCGTCGAGCTCCTACGAGCAGTACTTC
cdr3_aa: CSATEGLASSSYEQYF

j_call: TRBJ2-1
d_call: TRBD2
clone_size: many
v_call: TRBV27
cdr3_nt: TGTGCCAGCAGTTTATCCGGGAGGGCTTACAATGAGCAGTTCTTC
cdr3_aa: CASSLSGRAYNEQFF

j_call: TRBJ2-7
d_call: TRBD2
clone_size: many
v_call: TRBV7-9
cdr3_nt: TGTGCCAGCAGCCCCCGGACTAGTGGAGACTACGAGCAGTACTTC
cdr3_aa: CASSPRTSGDYEQYF

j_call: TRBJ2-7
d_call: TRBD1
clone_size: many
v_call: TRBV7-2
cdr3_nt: TGTGCCAGCAGCTTAGTTGGGACAGGGGCATTCTACGAGCAGTACTTC
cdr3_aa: CASSLVGTGAFYEQYF

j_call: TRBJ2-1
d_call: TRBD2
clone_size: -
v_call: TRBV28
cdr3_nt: TGTGCCAGCAGTCCCACTAGCGGGAGGGCCTACAATGAGCAGTTCTTC
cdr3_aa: CASSPTSGRAYNEQFF

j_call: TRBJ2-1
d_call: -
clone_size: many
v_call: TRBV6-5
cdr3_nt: TGTGCCAGCAGTCCGGGGACATCCAATGAGCAGTTCTTC
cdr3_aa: CASSPGTSNEQFF

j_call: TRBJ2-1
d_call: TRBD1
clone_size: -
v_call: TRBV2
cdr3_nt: TGTGCCAGCAGTGCTCGGACAGGGTCCTACAATGAGCAGTTCTTC
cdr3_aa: CASSARTGSYNEQFF

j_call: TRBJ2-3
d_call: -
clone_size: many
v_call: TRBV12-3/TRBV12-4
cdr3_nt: TGTGCCAGCAGCTTCAGGTACCCAGGCACAGATACGCAGTATTTT
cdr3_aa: CASSFRYPGTDTQYF

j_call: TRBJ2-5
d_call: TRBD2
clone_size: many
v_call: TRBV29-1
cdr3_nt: TGCAGCGTTGAAGCCGGGGGGGGGCCGGGGACCCAGTACTTC
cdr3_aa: CSVEAGGGPGTQYF

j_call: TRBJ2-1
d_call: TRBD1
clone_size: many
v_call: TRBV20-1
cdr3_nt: TGCAGTGCTAGGTTGACAGGGTTGGCTTCTCTTTTCGGTTATGAGCAGTTCTTC
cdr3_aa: CSARLTGLASLFGYEQFF

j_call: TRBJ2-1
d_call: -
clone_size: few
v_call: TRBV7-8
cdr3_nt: TGTGCCAGCAGCCGAATGACAGAAACCCAGTTCTTC
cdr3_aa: CASSRMTETQFF

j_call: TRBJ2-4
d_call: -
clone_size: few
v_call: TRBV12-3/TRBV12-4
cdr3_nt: TGTGCCAGCAGTGCGCCCGGGACACCAAACATTCAGTACTTC
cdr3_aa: CASSAPGTPNIQYF

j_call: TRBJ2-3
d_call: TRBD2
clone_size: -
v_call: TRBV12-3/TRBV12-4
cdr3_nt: TGTGCCAGCAGGGGTAGCGGGAGGGCCACAGATACGCAGTATTTT
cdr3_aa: CASRGSGRATDTQYF

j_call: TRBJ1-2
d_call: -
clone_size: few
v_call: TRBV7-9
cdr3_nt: TGTGCCACCCACCTAACTAACTATGGCTACACCTTC
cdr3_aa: CATHLTNYGYTF

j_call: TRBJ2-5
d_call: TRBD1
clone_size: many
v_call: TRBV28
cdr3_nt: TGTGCCAGCAGTTGGACAGGGCCCCAAGAGACCCAGTACTTC
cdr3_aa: CASSWTGPQETQYF

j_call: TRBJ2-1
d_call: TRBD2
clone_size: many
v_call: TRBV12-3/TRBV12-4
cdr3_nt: TGTGCCAGCAGTCCACGGACTAGCGCTATAGAGCAGTTCTTC
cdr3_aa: CASSPRTSAIEQFF

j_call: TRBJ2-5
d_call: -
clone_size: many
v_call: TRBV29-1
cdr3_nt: TGCAGCGTTATTAGGGGGGCCCAGTACTTC
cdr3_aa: CSVIRGAQYF

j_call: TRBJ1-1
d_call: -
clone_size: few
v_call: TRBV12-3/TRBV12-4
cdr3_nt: TGTGCCAGCGGTCTGGGGGCAGGCACTGAAGCTTTCTTT
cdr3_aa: CASGLGAGTEAFF

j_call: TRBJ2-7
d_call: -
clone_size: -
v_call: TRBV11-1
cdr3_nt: TGTGCCAGCAGCTCCGATGGTGGGGGGTCAACCCGGCCCCACGAGCAGTACTTC
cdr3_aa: CASSSDGGGSTRPHEQYF

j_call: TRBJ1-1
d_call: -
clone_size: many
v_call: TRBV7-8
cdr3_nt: TGTGCCAGCAGCTTAGGAGGGGGGCGCGTTACAAACACTGAAGCTTTCTTT
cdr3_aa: CASSLGGGRVTNTEAFF

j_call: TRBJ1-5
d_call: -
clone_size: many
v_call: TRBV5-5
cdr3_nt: TGTGCCAGCAGCTTGTCCATGCTCGGTCAGCCCCAGCATTTT
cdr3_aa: CASSLSMLGQPQHF

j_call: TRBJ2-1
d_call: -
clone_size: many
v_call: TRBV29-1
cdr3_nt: TGCAGCGTTGAACAGGGGTCCTACAATGAGCAGTTCTTC
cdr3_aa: CSVEQGSYNEQFF

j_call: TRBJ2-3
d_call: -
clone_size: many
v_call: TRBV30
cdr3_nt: TGTGCCTGGAGTGTAGGCGGGAGCACAGATACGCAGTATTTT
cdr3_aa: CAWSVGGSTDTQYF

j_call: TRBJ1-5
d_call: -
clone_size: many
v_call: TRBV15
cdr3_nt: TGTGCCACCAGCAGTAACAGGGAGGAGCAGCCCCAGCATTTT
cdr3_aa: CATSSNREEQPQHF

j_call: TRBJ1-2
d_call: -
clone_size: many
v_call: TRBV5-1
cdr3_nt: TGCGCCAGCAGCTTTACAGGGTATGGCTACACCTTC
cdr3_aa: CASSFTGYGYTF

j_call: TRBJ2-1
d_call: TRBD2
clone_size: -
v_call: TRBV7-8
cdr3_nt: TGTGCCAGCAGCCCAAGAGCGGGAGGCTTATTTAATGAGCAGTTCTTC
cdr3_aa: CASSPRAGGLFNEQFF

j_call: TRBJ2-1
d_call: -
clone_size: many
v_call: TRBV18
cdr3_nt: TGTGCCAGCTCGTCGACAGAGAGCTCCTACAATGAGCAGTTCTTC
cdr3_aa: CASSSTESSYNEQFF

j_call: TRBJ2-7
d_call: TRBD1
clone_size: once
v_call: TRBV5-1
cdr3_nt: TGCGCCAGCCGACCGGGACAGGGGGCTTACGAGCAGTCCTTC
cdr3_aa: CASRPGQGAYEQSF

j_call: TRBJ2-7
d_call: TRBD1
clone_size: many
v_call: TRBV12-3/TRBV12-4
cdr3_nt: TGTGCCAGCAGTCTGGAACAGGGGTCGGTGCAGTACTTC
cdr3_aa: CASSLEQGSVQYF

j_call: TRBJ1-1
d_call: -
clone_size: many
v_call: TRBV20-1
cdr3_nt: TGCAGTGCTAGTTACCGACGGCCGAACACTGAAGCTTTCTTT
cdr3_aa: CSASYRRPNTEAFF

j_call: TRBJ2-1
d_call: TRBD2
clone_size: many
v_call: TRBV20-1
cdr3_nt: TGCAGTGCGGAATATAGCGGGCCGACGAATGAGCAGTTCTTC
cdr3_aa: CSAEYSGPTNEQFF

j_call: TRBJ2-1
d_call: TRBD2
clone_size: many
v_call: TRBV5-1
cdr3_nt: TGCGCCAGCAGCCTAGGGACTAGCGACAATGAGCAGTTCTTC
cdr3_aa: CASSLGTSDNEQFF

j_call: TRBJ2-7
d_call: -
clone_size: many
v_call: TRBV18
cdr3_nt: TGTGCCAGCTCACCAACTGTTCCAGGGCTCGGGGAGCAGTACTTC
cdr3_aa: CASSPTVPGLGEQYF

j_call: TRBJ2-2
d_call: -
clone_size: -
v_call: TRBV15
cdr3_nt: TGTGCCACCAGCAGAGATGTCCTTGCGGTTGGTTCCGGGGAGCTGTTTTTT
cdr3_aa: CATSRDVLAVGSGELFF

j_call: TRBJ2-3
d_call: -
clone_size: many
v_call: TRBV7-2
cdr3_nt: TGTGCCAGCAGCTTAGTTGGAGGGGGAACCACAGATACGCAGTATTTT
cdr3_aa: CASSLVGGGTTDTQYF